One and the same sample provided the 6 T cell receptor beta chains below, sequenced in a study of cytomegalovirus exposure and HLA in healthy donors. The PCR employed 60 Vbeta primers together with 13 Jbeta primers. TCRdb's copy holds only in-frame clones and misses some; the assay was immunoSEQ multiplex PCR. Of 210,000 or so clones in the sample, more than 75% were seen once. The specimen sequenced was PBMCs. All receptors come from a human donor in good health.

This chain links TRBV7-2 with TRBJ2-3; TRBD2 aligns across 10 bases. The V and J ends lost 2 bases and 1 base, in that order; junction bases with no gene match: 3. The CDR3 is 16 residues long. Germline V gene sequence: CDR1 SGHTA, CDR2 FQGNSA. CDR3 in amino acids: CASSLPAGGGTDTQYF. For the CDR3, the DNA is TGTGCCAGCAGCTTACCAGCGGGAGGGGGCACAGATACGCAGTATTTT. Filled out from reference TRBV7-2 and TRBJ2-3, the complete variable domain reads GAGVSQSPSNKVTEKGKDVELRCDPISGHTALYWYRQSLGQGLEFLIYFQGNSAPDKSGLPSDRFSAERTGGSVSTLTIQRTQQEDSAVYLCASSLPAGGGTDTQYFGPGTRLTVL.

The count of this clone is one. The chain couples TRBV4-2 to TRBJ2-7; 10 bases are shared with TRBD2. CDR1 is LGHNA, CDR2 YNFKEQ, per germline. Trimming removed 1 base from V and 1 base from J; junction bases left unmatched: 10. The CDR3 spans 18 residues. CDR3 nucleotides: TGTGCCAGCAGCCAAGTTTCCTCTAGCGGGAGCTTATCCTACGAGCAGTACTTC. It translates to CASSQVSSSGSLSYEQYF.

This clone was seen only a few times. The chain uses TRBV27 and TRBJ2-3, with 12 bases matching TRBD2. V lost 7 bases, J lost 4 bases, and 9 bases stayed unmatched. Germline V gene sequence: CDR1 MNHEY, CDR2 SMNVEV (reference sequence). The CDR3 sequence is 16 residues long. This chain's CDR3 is CASIPTSGSLADTQYF. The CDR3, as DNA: TGTGCCAGCATCCCGACTAGCGGGAGTCTTGCAGATACGCAGTATTTT.

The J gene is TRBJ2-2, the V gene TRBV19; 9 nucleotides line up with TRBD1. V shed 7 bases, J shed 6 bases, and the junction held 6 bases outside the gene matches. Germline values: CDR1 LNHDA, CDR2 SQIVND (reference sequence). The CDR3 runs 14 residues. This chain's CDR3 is CASTNTGGPGELFF. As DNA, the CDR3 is TGTGCCAGTACCAATACAGGGGGCCCCGGGGAGCTGTTTTTT.

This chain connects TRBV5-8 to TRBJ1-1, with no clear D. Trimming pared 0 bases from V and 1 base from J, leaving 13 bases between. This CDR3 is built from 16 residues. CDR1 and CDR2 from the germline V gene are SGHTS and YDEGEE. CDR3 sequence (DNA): TGTGCCAGCAGCTTGGTTTTATTGGGAGAGAACACTGAAGCTTTCTTT. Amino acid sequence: CASSLVLLGENTEAFF.

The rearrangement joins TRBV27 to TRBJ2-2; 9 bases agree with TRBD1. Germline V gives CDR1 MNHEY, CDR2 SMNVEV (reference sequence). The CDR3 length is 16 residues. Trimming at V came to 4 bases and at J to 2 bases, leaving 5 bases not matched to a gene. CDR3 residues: CASSSRTGANTGELFF. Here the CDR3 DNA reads TGTGCCAGCAGTTCACGGACAGGGGCAAACACCGGGGAGCTGTTTTTT.